This T cell receptor (beta chain) was profiled in a study of T-cell memory formation after mild COVID-19 (dated by TCRdb to the early 2020s). Context from the whole study: Most TCR sequence clusters were specific to one of the two donors. Two young, previously healthy adult volunteers made up the cohort, one male and one female. T-cell clones expanding and contracting after mild COVID-19 in a couple of donors were tracked by longitudinal TCRalpha and TCRbeta repertoire sequencing.

Ficoll-Paque density gradient centrifugation was the method used to isolate PBMCs. General findings and caveats noted by the study authors: Clones contracting from day 15 to 85 had balanced CD4/CD8 phenotypes, while a second wave expanding from day 15 to 37 was biased towards CD4+. Only two mild cases were covered by the study, and larger cohorts that include severe cases with pre-infection samples were considered necessary. Contracting CD4+ clones turned up mainly in the CM and EM memory subsets, whereas EMRA was where CD8+ clones were enriched. SARS-CoV-2 specificity was not confirmed for the second-wave clones peaking on day 37. Some responding clones were detected in pre-infection memory, which suggested that pre-existing cross-reactive memory T cells had joined the SARS-CoV-2 response.

This clonotype has only a few counts. The antigen it binds to is not known. Base qualities are not provided; no much larger clone lies one nucleotide away. Instrument used: Illumina NovaSeq 6000. cDNA libraries for TCRalpha and TCRbeta were prepared by 5'RACE using constant-segment primers, with sample barcodes and unique molecular identifiers added. Trizol reagent was used to extract RNA from every sample. Libraries were amplified in two PCR steps, with a second sample barcode and Illumina TruSeq adapters added in the second step. The libraries were sequenced on an Illumina NovaSeq using 2 x 150 bp paired-end reads. The authors' pipeline ran thus. With migec v1.2.7, reads were demultiplexed and then collapsed into UMI-guided consensus sequences. Using mixcr v2.1.11, UMI consensuses were aligned to TRA and TRB V and J templates and then assembled into clonotypes. A clonotype was counted as expanded or contracted only when both edgeR and NoisET called the clonotype significant, with the noise models trained on biological replicates. For edgeR calls, the cutoffs were a false discovery rate-adjusted p below 0.01 and a log2 fold-change threshold of 1. PCA with hierarchical clustering of max-normalized trajectories of the 1000 most abundant clonotypes was used as exploratory dynamics analysis. Separately sequenced CD4+ and CD8+ repertoires were used to assign a CD4 or CD8 phenotype to each responding clone. The public reads were quality trimmed at Q25 with fastp and then assembled into clones with MiXCR by TCRdb, keeping productive beta chains. Each CDR3 protein appears once, grouped with its most common genes and DNA. TCRdb assigned the V and J calls; the authors' analysis was not used. Here the sample has about 350,000 distinct CDR3 sequences; roughly 15% occur a single time. The top ten clonotypes cover about 24% of the sample.

V is cut by 5 bases and J by 0 bases, and the space between the germline ends is 5 bases. The CDR3 runs 14 residues from the cysteine to the phenylalanine. Kept here is only the CDR3 DNA, which spans 42 bases and is read in frame from base 1. CDR1 and CDR2 are drawn from the germline V gene: SGHTA, FQGNSA. This chain joins TRBV7-2 to TRBJ2-6, with the identity of the D gene unclear. This receptor was obtained from a man between 18 and 29 years old who had mild COVID-19 (a few samples of this study predate the infection). The sample titles of this study are shuffled in the database, so cell type and time point are left out; the donor was told from shared clones. The sequenced material came from PBMCs or a T cell subset sorted from them (not recorded which). The DNA reads as follows: TGTGCCAGCAGCCCAGTCTCTGGGGCCAACGTCCTGACTTTC. Translated, it reads CASSPVSGANVLTF.